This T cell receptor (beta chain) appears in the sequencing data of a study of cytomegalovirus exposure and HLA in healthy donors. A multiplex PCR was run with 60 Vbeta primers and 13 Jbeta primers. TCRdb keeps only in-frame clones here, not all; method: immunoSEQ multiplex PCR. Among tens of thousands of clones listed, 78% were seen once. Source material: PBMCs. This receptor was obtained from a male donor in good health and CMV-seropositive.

The CDR3 loop is CSVEAPRPGLAEGGWEQYF. The CDR3 DNA is TGCAGCGTTGAAGCCCCTCGCCCGGGACTAGCGGAAGGAGGATGGGAGCAGTACTTC. This sequence joins TRBV29-1 and TRBJ2-7; 11 positions agree with TRBD2. The ends lost 1 base at V and 7 bases at J; junction bases unmatched: 21. The V gene's germline CDR1 is SQVTM and CDR2 ANQGSEA. The CDR3 length is 19 residues.